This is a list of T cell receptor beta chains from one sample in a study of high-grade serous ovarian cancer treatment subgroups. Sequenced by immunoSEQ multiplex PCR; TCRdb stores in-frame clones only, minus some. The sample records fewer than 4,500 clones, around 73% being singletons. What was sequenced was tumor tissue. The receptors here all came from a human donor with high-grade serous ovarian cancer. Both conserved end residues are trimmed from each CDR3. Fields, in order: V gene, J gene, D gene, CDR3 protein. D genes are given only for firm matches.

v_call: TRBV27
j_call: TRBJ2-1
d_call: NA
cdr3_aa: ASSPEETLVAGNEQF

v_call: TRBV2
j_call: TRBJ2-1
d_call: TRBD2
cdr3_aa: ASSLAGGTHEQF

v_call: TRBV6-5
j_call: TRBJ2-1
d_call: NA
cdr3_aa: ATEGTLNNEQF

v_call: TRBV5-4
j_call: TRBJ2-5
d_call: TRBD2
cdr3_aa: ASSLRAGKETQY

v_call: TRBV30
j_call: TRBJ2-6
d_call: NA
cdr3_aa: AWSVSGANVLT

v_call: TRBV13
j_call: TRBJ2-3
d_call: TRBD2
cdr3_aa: ASSSGLAVTDTQY

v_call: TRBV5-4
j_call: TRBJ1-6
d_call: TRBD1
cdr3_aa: ASSFGAGTANNSPLH

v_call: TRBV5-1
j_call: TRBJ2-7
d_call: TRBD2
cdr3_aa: ASSPDAGVGYEQY

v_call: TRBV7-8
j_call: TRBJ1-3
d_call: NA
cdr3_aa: ASSLGPANSGNTIY

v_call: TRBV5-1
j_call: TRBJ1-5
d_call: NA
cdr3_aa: ASSFEGGQPQH

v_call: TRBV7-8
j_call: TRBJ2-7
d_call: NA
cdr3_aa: ASSLAYRDPYEQY

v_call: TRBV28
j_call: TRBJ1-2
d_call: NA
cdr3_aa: ATYQWGQSYGYT

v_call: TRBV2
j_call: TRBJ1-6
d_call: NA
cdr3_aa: ASSGGASPLH

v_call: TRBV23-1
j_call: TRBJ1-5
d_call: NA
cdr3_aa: ASRGPGNQPQH

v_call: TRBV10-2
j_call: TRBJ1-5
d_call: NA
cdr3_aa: ASSETQDDQPQH

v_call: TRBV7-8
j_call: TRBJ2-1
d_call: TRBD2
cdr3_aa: ASSPWTSGGNNEQF

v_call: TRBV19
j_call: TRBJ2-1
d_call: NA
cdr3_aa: ASSNRDEQF

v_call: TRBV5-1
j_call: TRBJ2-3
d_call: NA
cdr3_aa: ASSLEDTGGTDTQY

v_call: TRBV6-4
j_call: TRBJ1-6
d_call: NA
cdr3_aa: ASSEVFGNSPLH

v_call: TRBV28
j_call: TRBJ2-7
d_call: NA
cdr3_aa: ASSPPFYEQY

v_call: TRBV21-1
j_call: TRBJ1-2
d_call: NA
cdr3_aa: ASLKNRGGYGYT

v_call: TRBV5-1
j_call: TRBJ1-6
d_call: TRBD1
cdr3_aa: ASSRRDSNSPLH

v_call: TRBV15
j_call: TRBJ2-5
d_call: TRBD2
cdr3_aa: ATRLIRLAGGLGQETQY